This passage covers 31 T cell receptor beta chains from one sample sequenced in a study of regulatory T cells. Their recognized antigens are unknown. General observations from the study: Hydrophobic residues at CDR3 positions 6 and 7 were enriched in conventional CD4+ T cells of CD3G-deficient patients.

The primer mix had 52 TRBV and 13 TRBJ primers. The method was immunoSEQ multiplex PCR; TCRdb's version includes in-frame clones alone and lacks a portion of them. The sample shows around 32,000 clones, 80% to 95% of them seen only once. The sequenced sample consisted of conventional CD4+ T cells sorted from blood. The receptors were sampled from a young adult with CD3G deficiency.

This rearrangement joins TRBV7-9 to TRBJ1-2; D not certain. This CDR3 is 12 amino acids long. V dropped 1 base and J dropped 6 bases, with 6 bases sitting between them. CDR1 and CDR2 (germline): SEHNR, FQNEAQ (reference sequence). CDR3 bases: TGTGCCAGCAGCTTAGGACTGGATGGCTACACCTTC. It codes for CASSLGLDGYTF.

This chain links TRBV5-1 with TRBJ2-6, with a possible D match to TRBD1 (5 bases). The CDR3 runs 15 residues. Germline V lookup: CDR1 SGHRS, CDR2 YFSETQ. V lost 2 bases and J 2 bases, leaving 8 bases between the germline ends. The CDR3 DNA reads as TGCGCCAGCAGCTTAGGGGTGGCTGGGGCCAACGTCCTGACTTTC. It translates to CASSLGVAGANVLTF.

The chain is built from TRBV5-4 and TRBJ1-4; 8 bases are a match to TRBD1. V was clipped by 2 bases and J by 8 bases; unmatched bases: 5. Germline V lookup: CDR1 SGHNT, CDR2 YYREEE (reference sequence). The CDR3 is made up of 14 amino acids. CDR3 sequence: CASSLQGVREKLFF. CDR3 nucleotides: TGTGCCAGCAGCTTACAGGGGGTTCGGGAAAAACTGTTTTTT.

This clone has only one observation. The rearrangement uses TRBV28 and TRBJ1-1, with no clear D. This CDR3 is built from 15 residues. The germline CDR1 and CDR2 sequences are MDHEN and SYDVKM. V was trimmed by 3 bases and J by 4 bases, leaving 15 bases between them. CDR3 residues: CASSFGGVLGTEAFF. The CDR3 DNA follows: TGTGCCAGCAGTTTTGGTGGGGTCTTGGGCACTGAAGCTTTCTTT.

This clone was detected once. This chain links TRBV5-1 with TRBJ2-3; D is ambiguous. V was clipped by 4 bases and J by 6 bases, with 12 bases between them. The germline CDR1 and CDR2 sequences are SGHRS and YFSETQ. The CDR3 extends over 13 amino acids. The DNA for the CDR3 is TGCGCCAGCAGCCCGTTTGGCGCGGATACGCAGTATTTT. As protein: CASSPFGADTQYF.

The rearrangement links TRBV28 to TRBJ2-6, with 9 bases fitting TRBD1. This CDR3 comprises 19 residues. Germline CDR1 MDHEN, CDR2 SYDVKM. V lost 5 bases, J lost 3 bases, and 14 bases stayed unmatched. CDR3 coding DNA: TGTGCCAGCAGTGCGGAACGCGGGACAGGGTCGTTTGGGGCCAACGTCCTGACTTTC. It is translated as CASSAERGTGSFGANVLTF.

This clone occurred a few times. V gene TRBV7-9 combines with J gene TRBJ2-1; a weak D match, TRBD2 (5 bases). Germline-derived CDR1 and CDR2 are SEHNR and FQNEAQ (reference sequence). The CDR3 loop spans 14 amino acids. Deletions cut 2 bases from V and 5 bases from J, with 10 bases between. CDR3 residues: CASSLTFGDNEQFF. CDR3 coding DNA: TGTGCCAGCAGCTTAACCTTCGGGGACAATGAGCAGTTCTTC. Full variable domain (rest looked up from reference TRBV7-9 and TRBJ2-1): DTGVSQNPRHKITKRGQNVTFRCDPISEHNRLYWYRQTLGQGPEFLTYFQNEAQLEKSRLLSDRFSAERPKGSFSTLEIQRTEQGDSAMYLCASSLTFGDNEQFFGPGTRLTVL.

The chain carries TRBV11-2 and TRBJ2-7; tentatively, D is TRBD1 (6 bases). Trimming pared 4 bases from V and 1 base from J, leaving 20 bases between. The CDR3 totals 17 residues. The germline V gene encodes CDR1 SGHAT and CDR2 FQNNGV. The CDR3 protein is CASSSVGTSKASYEQYF. CDR3 nucleotide sequence: TGTGCCAGCAGCTCCGTGGGGACATCCAAAGCTTCCTACGAGCAGTACTTC.

The chain joins TRBV29-1 to TRBJ1-2, with TRBD1 matching 10 bases. The length of the CDR3 is 14 residues. The V and J ends lost 8 bases and 1 base, in that order; junction bases with no gene match: 7. CDR1 is SQVTM, CDR2 ANQGSEA, per germline. Written as DNA, the CDR3 is TGCAGCATCGACAGGGGGCACGGTAACTATGGCTACACCTTC. It codes for CSIDRGHGNYGYTF.

The chain combines TRBV7-8 with TRBJ2-7; TRBD1 agrees at 11 bases. The ends lost 5 bases at V and 4 bases at J; junction bases unmatched: 4. Germline loops: CDR1 SGHVS, CDR2 FQNEAQ. CDR3 size: 14 residues. The CDR3 nucleotides read TGTGCCAGCAGCCCGGGACAGGGGGGGTACGAGCAGTACTTC. This codes for CASSPGQGGYEQYF.

The rearrangement links TRBV6-1 to TRBJ1-5; D unclear. CDR3 length equals 22 residues. Germline assignment: CDR1 MNHNS and CDR2 SASEGT. With 0 bases removed from V and 1 base from J, the gap between germline ends came to 28 bases. Written as DNA, the CDR3 is TGTGCCAGCAGTGAAGCGCTTCTGTTAGGTCGTGGCAGATTGTACAGCAATCAGCCCCAGCATTTT. Its protein is CASSEALLLGRGRLYSNQPQHF.

This sequence joins TRBV7-9 and TRBJ2-2; no firm D call. CDR3 length: 13 amino acids. V was pared by 4 bases and J by 3 bases, with 6 bases between. The V gene's germline CDR1 is SEHNR and CDR2 FQNEAQ (reference sequence). The CDR3 nucleotides read TGTGCCAGCAGCTCGCTCGACACCGGGGAGCTGTTTTTT. Encoded protein: CASSSLDTGELFF. Based on the CDR3 plus reference TRBV7-9 and TRBJ2-2, the full variable domain is DTGVSQNPRHKITKRGQNVTFRCDPISEHNRLYWYRQTLGQGPEFLTYFQNEAQLEKSRLLSDRFSAERPKGSFSTLEIQRTEQGDSAMYLCASSSLDTGELFFGEGSRLTVL.

J is TRBJ2-7 and V is TRBV6-1; no clear D gene. CDR3 size: 12 residues. Germline V gives CDR1 MNHNS, CDR2 SASEGT. Trimming pared 2 bases from V and 3 bases from J, leaving 5 bases between. CDR3 DNA: TGTGCCAGCAGTGAATCCCTCTACGAGCAGTACTTC. Protein product: CASSESLYEQYF.

V and J are TRBV6-6 and TRBJ2-7; TRBD1 aligns across 7 bases. Per germline, CDR1 MNHNY and CDR2 SVGAGI (reference sequence). The CDR3 extends over 14 amino acids. Germline trimming cut 7 bases from V and 3 bases from J; bases unmatched to any gene: 9. The CDR3 coding sequence is TGTGCCAGCACCATTCCGGGACAGCACTACGAGCAGTACTTC. Its translation is CASTIPGQHYEQYF.

This chain links TRBV2 with TRBJ1-2, with 7 bases that match TRBD1. The ends lost 10 bases at V and 3 bases at J; junction bases unmatched: 17. CDR3 length: 16 residues. Germline V lookup: CDR1 SNHLY, CDR2 FYNNEI. CDR3 DNA: TGTGCCAACCGAATGGGGCCAGGGGGGTCTGACTATGGCTACACCTTC. Protein product: CANRMGPGGSDYGYTF.

This clone was seen just once. This chain uses TRBV6-1 with TRBJ1-1, with 8 bases lining up with TRBD1. The CDR3 has 13 amino acids. V was pared by 8 bases and J by 0 bases, with 2 bases of the junction left unmatched. Germline assignment: CDR1 MNHNS and CDR2 SASEGT. The CDR3 nucleotides read TGTGCCAGCCAGGGACAGGTGAACACTGAAGCTTTCTTT. Translating it yields CASQGQVNTEAFF.

This chain connects TRBV2 to TRBJ2-1; D gene ambiguous. The germline CDR1 and CDR2 sequences are SNHLY and FYNNEI. With 0 bases removed from V and 12 bases from J, the gap between germline ends came to 3 bases. CDR3 length equals 10 residues. This chain's CDR3 is CASSEARQFF. Written as DNA, the CDR3 is TGTGCCAGCAGTGAAGCGCGGCAGTTCTTC.

The CDR3 nucleotides read TGTGCCAGCAGTTCACAAATCAGGGGCCAGAACGAGCAGTACGTC. Amino acid sequence: CASSSQIRGQNEQYV. This chain uses TRBV27 with TRBJ2-7, with a weak D call TRBD1 (6 bases). V shed 4 bases and J shed 5 bases, with 18 bases lying between them. Germline V gene lookup returns CDR1 MNHEY and CDR2 SMNVEV (reference sequence). The CDR3 is 15 residues long.

V usage is TRBV5-1 and J usage is TRBJ2-3; D not resolved. Trimming removed 2 bases at V and 6 bases at J, with 13 bases between. Germline-derived CDR1 and CDR2 are SGHRS and YFSETQ. The CDR3 spans 14 residues. The CDR3 sequence: CASSFLAVGDTQYF. As DNA, the CDR3 is TGCGCCAGCAGCTTTCTGGCGGTTGGGGATACGCAGTATTTT.

The chain employs TRBV10-3 and TRBJ2-1; no clear D. This CDR3 contains 18 residues. Germline V gene data show CDR1 as ENHRY and CDR2 as SYGVKD. Trimming removed 0 bases from V and 0 bases from J, with 15 bases in between. The CDR3 DNA sequence: TGTGCCATCAGTGAGTCTGTCGGGCGGTCCAGCTCCTACAATGAGCAGTTCTTC. It yields the protein CAISESVGRSSSYNEQFF.

The chain has TRBV19 and TRBJ1-6, with D maybe TRBD1 (5 bases). Germline CDR1 LNHDA, CDR2 SQIVND (reference sequence). With 4 bases removed from V and 9 bases from J, the gap between germline ends came to 16 bases. The length of the CDR3 is 15 residues. This CDR3 is CASSTAGTETSPLHF. The CDR3 DNA follows: TGTGCCAGTAGTACCGCCGGGACTGAGACTTCACCCCTCCACTTT.

This clone has just a few counts. The chain couples TRBV5-1 to TRBJ2-2; perhaps TRBD1 as D (6 bases). Trimming left V 5 bases short and J 1 base short, with 12 bases between. CDR3 length equals 15 residues. The V gene's germline CDR1 is SGHRS and CDR2 YFSETQ. The CDR3 nucleotides are TGCGCCAGCAGATCCGGGACACAGAACACCGGGGAGCTGTTTTTT. It yields the protein CASRSGTQNTGELFF. The whole variable domain, filled in from reference TRBV5-1 and TRBJ2-2, reads KAGVTQTPRYLIKTRGQQVTLSCSPISGHRSVSWYQQTPGQGLQFLFEYFSETQRNKGNFPGRFSGRQFSNSRSEMNVSTLELGDSALYLCASRSGTQNTGELFFGEGSRLTVL.

This chain links TRBV5-1 with TRBJ1-1, with D possibly matching TRBD1 (6 bases). V was cut by 4 bases and J by 1 base, with 14 bases left in between. Germline-derived CDR1 and CDR2 are SGHRS and YFSETQ. This CDR3 contains 15 residues. CDR3 region: CASSLLGAANTEAFF. Written as DNA, the CDR3 is TGCGCCAGCAGCCTCTTGGGGGCCGCGAACACTGAAGCTTTCTTT.

The V and J genes are TRBV6-1 and TRBJ2-7, with 10 bases lining up with TRBD2. The junction had 10 bases not matched to a gene; V was cut back by 2 bases and J by 12 bases. Germline V gene sequence: CDR1 MNHNS, CDR2 SASEGT. The CDR3 covers 14 residues. CDR3 amino acids: CASSESASGSSWYV. The DNA of the CDR3 is TGTGCCAGCAGTGAATCGGCTAGCGGGAGTTCCTGGTACGTC.

In DNA, the CDR3 is TGTGCCAGTAGTACCGGGACGGAGTATGGCTACACCTTC. Its translation is CASSTGTEYGYTF. The rearrangement joins TRBV19 to TRBJ1-2, with D tentatively TRBD1 (5 bases). Germline values: CDR1 LNHDA, CDR2 SQIVND (reference sequence). The CDR3 is made up of 13 amino acids. Trimming pared 4 bases from V and 5 bases from J, leaving 11 bases between.

This chain connects TRBV10-3 to TRBJ1-1; D unclear. The CDR3 extends over 13 amino acids. V gave up 4 bases and J gave up 0 bases, with 6 bases separating them. The V gene's germline CDR1 is ENHRY and CDR2 SYGVKD. The chain's CDR3 is CAISGLMNTEAFF. For the CDR3, the DNA is TGTGCCATCAGTGGGTTAATGAACACTGAAGCTTTCTTT.

The rearrangement uses TRBV6-1 and TRBJ2-4, with unresolved D. Germline V gives CDR1 MNHNS, CDR2 SASEGT. The CDR3 consists of 14 residues. Between the trimmed V and J ends, which lost 3 bases and 0 bases, there was a span of 6 bases. The chain's CDR3 is CASSDDLAKNIQYF. Here the CDR3 DNA reads TGTGCCAGCAGTGATGATCTAGCCAAAAACATTCAGTACTTC.

The chain couples TRBV6-5 to TRBJ2-3; 8 positions match TRBD2. Looked up from germline, CDR1 is MNHEY and CDR2 is SVGAGI. The V and J ends lost 8 bases and 4 bases, in that order; junction bases with no gene match: 5. The CDR3 covers 13 residues. DNA of the CDR3: TGTGCCAGCGAAAGCGGGGGTTCAGATACGCAGTATTTT. Encoded protein: CASESGGSDTQYF.

The chain combines TRBV27 with TRBJ2-3, with D hard to call. The germline gives CDR1 MNHEY, CDR2 SMNVEV (reference sequence). Trimming cost V 4 bases and J 2 bases, with 7 bases left between them. The CDR3 covers 13 residues. CDR3 sequence: CASSSTLTDTQYF. DNA of the CDR3: TGTGCCAGCAGTTCGACTCTCACAGATACGCAGTATTTT.

This rearrangement joins TRBV28 to TRBJ2-2, with 9 bases fitting TRBD1. With V trimmed by 7 bases and J by 4 bases, 7 bases remained unmatched. Germline lookup yields CDR1 MDHEN and CDR2 SYDVKM. This CDR3 is built from 15 residues. CDR3 nucleotides: TGTGCCAGCAAGGGCGGGACAGGGATCACCGGGGAGCTGTTTTTT. Translated: CASKGGTGITGELFF. Full variable domain (missing parts from reference TRBV28 and TRBJ2-2): DVKVTQSSRYLVKRTGEKVFLECVQDMDHENMFWYRQDPGLGLRLIYFSYDVKMKEKGDIPEGYSVSREKKERFSLILESASTNQTSMYLCASKGGTGITGELFFGEGSRLTVL.

The rearrangement links TRBV18 to TRBJ1-1; D is undetermined. The CDR3 contains 14 residues. Deletions cut 4 bases from V and 1 base from J, with 10 bases between. Germline V gene sequence: CDR1 KGHSH, CDR2 LQKENI. CDR3 DNA: TGTGCCAGCTCACTCTCGGGCCGGAACACTGAAGCTTTCTTT. It codes for CASSLSGRNTEAFF.